The next 14 T cell receptor beta chains were all read from a single sample in a study of technical replicates of blood from a handful of donors (dated by TCRdb to about 2017). The receptor library was made with the immunoSEQ multiplex PCR assay. TCRdb obtained this table from immuneACCESS and retained in-frame rearrangements with V and J assigned. These tables miss some clones; where compared with another copy, unresolved V genes account for less than half of the shortfall, and the remainder is unexplained. This sample comprises fewer than 90,000 clones, 93% of them detected only once. 0.24% of the sample is in the top ten clones. The sample consisted of T cells isolated from PBMCs. These receptors originate from a human donor in good health.

The chain recombines TRBV28 with TRBJ2-7; D may be TRBD1 (7 bases). V was cut by 5 bases and J by 2 bases, with 22 bases left in between. This CDR3 spans 17 amino acids. Per the germline V gene, CDR1 is MDHEN and CDR2 is SYDVKM. The DNA of the CDR3 is TGTGCCAGCAGTCCTACCCTATTGACAGGGAGGACCTACGAGCAGTACTTC. Protein product: CASSPTLLTGRTYEQYF.

This clone was counted a single time. CDR3 bases: TGTGCCTGGAGTACATTCTTCTATGGCTACACCTTC. This encodes CAWSTFFYGYTF. V is TRBV30 and J is TRBJ1-2; D is unresolved. The CDR3 has 12 residues. The V gene's germline CDR1 is GTSNPN and CDR2 SVGIG (reference sequence). The ends were cut back, 2 bases at V and 4 bases at J, with 8 bases in the middle. Filled out from reference TRBV30 and TRBJ1-2, the complete variable domain reads SQTIHQWPATLVQPVGSPLSLECTVEGTSNPNLYWYRQAAGRGLQLLFYSVGIGQISSEVPQNLSASRPQDRQFILSSKKLLLSDSGFYLCAWSTFFYGYTFGSGTRLTVV.

About this clone itself: Its ends do not fully match the called genes, so a read error is possible. This chain connects TRBV27 to TRBJ2-3, with 7 bases matching TRBD1. Germline CDR1 and CDR2: MNHEY and SMNVEV (reference sequence). This CDR3 spans 14 amino acids. CDR3 sequence reads: CASNLRPRQGSQYF. The CDR3 DNA follows: TGTGCCAGCAATTTACGACCCCGACAGGGCTCGCAGTATTTT.

The rearrangement uses TRBV7-9 and TRBJ2-1, with a weak D call TRBD2 (7 bases). The CDR3 spans 16 residues. V lost 5 bases, J lost 4 bases, and 18 bases lay in between. Germline assignment: CDR1 SEHNR and CDR2 FQNEAQ (reference sequence). The CDR3 nucleotides read TGTGCCAGCAGCCCAGAAGGGGGGGCCTGGTACAATGAGCAGTTCTTC. This sequence encodes CASSPEGGAWYNEQFF.

V and J are TRBV11-3 and TRBJ1-2, with 8 bases matching TRBD1. Germline V gives CDR1 SGHNT, CDR2 YENEEA. The CDR3 is 17 amino acids. J lost 2 bases, V lost 5 bases, and 13 bases had no gene match. CDR3 bases: TGTGCCAGCAGCCCAGGGTCCAGACAGGGGATCAACTATGGCTACACCTTC. Protein product: CASSPGSRQGINYGYTF.

This rearrangement joins TRBV18 to TRBJ2-7; 8 bases map to TRBD1. Trimming removed 5 bases from V and 2 bases from J; junction bases left unmatched: 8. Germline loops: CDR1 KGHSH, CDR2 LQKENI. This CDR3 is built from 15 residues. CDR3 in DNA: TGTGCCAGCTCAAAAACAGGGGGGATAACCTACGAGCAGTACTTC. It specifies CASSKTGGITYEQYF.

In its sample, this clone was seen once. The rearrangement links TRBV2 to TRBJ1-2, with TRBD1 as a possible D gene (5 bases). Germline lookup yields CDR1 SNHLY and CDR2 FYNNEI. The CDR3 has 8 amino acids. V was cut by 7 bases and J by 14 bases, with 8 bases left in between. CDR3: CASTGGTF. The CDR3 DNA sequence: TGTGCCAGCACGGGGGGGACCTTC.

This clone was found once. V is TRBV7-2 and J is TRBJ1-2, with 7 bases identical to TRBD1. The CDR3 is 13 residues long. Looked up from germline, CDR1 is SGHTA and CDR2 is FQGNSA. V gave up 5 bases and J gave up 4 bases; unmatched junction bases: 4. The CDR3 protein is CASSRQGSYGYTF. The DNA for the CDR3 is TGTGCCAGCAGCCGACAGGGCTCCTATGGCTACACCTTC.

The chain combines TRBV4-2 with TRBJ1-2; no firm D call. V lost 5 bases and J 5 bases, leaving 9 bases between the germline ends. The CDR3 runs to 12 residues. Germline V lookup: CDR1 LGHNA, CDR2 YNFKEQ. The CDR3 nucleotides read TGTGCCAGCAGCTCGGAGAATTATGGCTACACCTTC. Amino acid sequence: CASSSENYGYTF.

The J gene is TRBJ1-6, the V gene TRBV5-1, with 9 bases fitting TRBD1. The junction had 12 bases not matched to a gene; V was cut back by 0 bases and J by 14 bases. The CDR3 is 16 amino acids. The germline V gene has CDR1 SGHRS and CDR2 YFSETQ. The DNA of the CDR3 is TGCGCCAGCAGCTTGGAGGCCGGGACAGGGCTTTTTGCCCTCCACTTT. Translating gives CASSLEAGTGLFALHF.

This chain connects TRBV4-1 to TRBJ2-7, with TRBD1 matching 7 bases. Per germline, CDR1 MGHRA and CDR2 YSYEKL. The CDR3 has 14 amino acids. Trimming cost V 2 bases and J 2 bases; bases outside gene matches: 3. For the CDR3, the DNA is TGCGCCAGCAGCCAATCACAGGGGACCTACGAGCAGTACTTC. It yields the protein CASSQSQGTYEQYF.

The CDR3 nucleotides are TGTGCCAGCAGCCAGGGATCGGACACTGAAGCTTTCTTT. Translation: CASSQGSDTEAFF. J is TRBJ1-1 and V is TRBV13; a possible D gene is TRBD1 (5 bases). V lost 5 bases, J lost 3 bases, and 10 bases lay in between. The CDR3 contains 13 residues. Looked up from germline, CDR1 is PRHDT and CDR2 is FYEKMQ (reference sequence).

The genes are TRBV7-9 and TRBJ1-1; 9 bases are shared with TRBD1. The CDR3 runs to 16 residues. V lost 5 bases and J lost 1; bases outside the gene matches: 8. Germline assignment: CDR1 SEHNR and CDR2 FQNEAQ (reference sequence). In DNA form, the CDR3 reads TGTGCCAGCAGCCCCGAGACAGGGGGATGGAACACTGAAGCTTTCTTT. Translating gives CASSPETGGWNTEAFF. Looking up the rest from reference TRBV7-9 and TRBJ1-1 gives the full variable domain: DTGVSQNPRHKITKRGQNVTFRCDPISEHNRLYWYRQTLGQGPEFLTYFQNEAQLEKSRLLSDRFSAERPKGSFSTLEIQRTEQGDSAMYLCASSPETGGWNTEAFFGQGTRLTVV.

This chain connects TRBV10-3 to TRBJ2-7; 11 nucleotides agree with TRBD1. The CDR3 contains 15 residues. Germline V gene data show CDR1 as ENHRY and CDR2 as SYGVKD. J lost 5 bases, V lost 6 bases, and 9 bases had no gene match. The CDR3 is CAIRGQGGPRNEQYF. Here the CDR3 DNA reads TGTGCCATCAGGGGACAGGGGGGCCCCAGGAACGAGCAGTACTTC.